What follows are 27 T cell receptor beta chains derived from one specimen sequenced in a study of cytomegalovirus exposure and HLA in healthy donors. In the PCR, 60 Vbeta and 13 Jbeta primers were used. Method: immunoSEQ multiplex PCR; TCRdb's copy keeps in-frame clones and lacks some. The sample shows hundreds of thousands of clones, around 79% of them seen only once. Material for sequencing was PBMCs. The receptor set was obtained from a girl aged 2 to 10 in good health and CMV-seronegative.

The chain is built from TRBV7-9 and TRBJ2-1; 12 bases agree with TRBD2. Trimming at V came to 5 bases and at J to 6 bases, leaving 8 bases not matched to a gene. This CDR3 is 16 amino acids long. The germline CDR1 and CDR2 sequences are SEHNR and FQNEAQ (reference sequence). The CDR3 bases are TGTGCCAGCAGCCCTAGGACTAGCGGGATATCCAATGAGCAGTTCTTC. Amino acid sequence: CASSPRTSGISNEQFF.

This clone has only a few counts. The chain recombines TRBV9 with TRBJ2-1, with 11 bases matching TRBD2. The CDR3 has 16 amino acids. V lost 3 bases and J lost 7; bases outside the gene matches: 9. Per the germline V gene, CDR1 is SGDLS and CDR2 is YYNGEE. In nucleotides, the CDR3 is TGTGCCAGCAGCGCCCCCTCTAGCGGGAGGCGGAATGAGCAGTTCTTC. This encodes CASSAPSSGRRNEQFF. Complete variable domain (other parts from reference TRBV9 and TRBJ2-1): DSGVTQTPKHLITATGQRVTLRCSPRSGDLSVYWYQQSLDQGLQFLIQYYNGEERAKGNILERFSAQQFPDLHSELNLSSLELGDSALYFCASSAPSSGRRNEQFFGPGTRLTVL.

The rearrangement uses TRBV30 and TRBJ2-1; 9 positions match TRBD1. Per the germline V gene, CDR1 is GTSNPN and CDR2 is SVGIG (reference sequence). V lost 0 bases to trimming and J lost 4 bases; unmatched junction nucleotides: 13. The CDR3 runs to 18 residues. This CDR3 reads CAWSVKGLGQGPYNEQFF. DNA for the CDR3: TGTGCCTGGAGTGTAAAGGGTTTGGGACAGGGCCCGTACAATGAGCAGTTCTTC.

V gene TRBV5-4 combines with J gene TRBJ1-2; 9 bases fit TRBD1. The CDR3 loop spans 16 amino acids. Unmatched junction bases numbered 13, after V lost 3 bases and J lost 7 bases. The germline CDR1 and CDR2 sequences are SGHNT and YYREEE (reference sequence). DNA of the CDR3: TGTGCCAGCAGCTCGGGACCGGGACAGGGAAATGGTGGCTACACCTTC. Its protein is CASSSGPGQGNGGYTF. Using reference TRBV5-4 and TRBJ1-2 for the parts outside the CDR3, the full variable domain is ETGVTQSPTHLIKTRGQQVTLRCSSQSGHNTVSWYQQALGQGPQFIFQYYREEENGRGNFPPRFSGLQFPNYSSELNVNALELDDSALYLCASSSGPGQGNGGYTFGSGTRLTVV.

V usage is TRBV30 and J usage is TRBJ1-2, with D hard to call. Germline V CDR1 and CDR2: GTSNPN, SVGIG (reference sequence). The ends were cut back, 3 bases at V and 0 bases at J, with 14 bases in the middle. This CDR3 comprises 15 residues. CDR3 amino acids: CAWSVWAAPNYGYTF. The CDR3 DNA reads as TGTGCCTGGAGCGTCTGGGCAGCCCCTAACTATGGCTACACCTTC.

This chain links TRBV12-5 with TRBJ1-1; D uncertain. V gave up 3 bases and J gave up 3 bases, with 5 bases separating them. CDR3 length: 12 residues. The V gene's germline CDR1 is LGHNT and CDR2 FRNRAP. The CDR3 region has the DNA TGTGCTAGTGGTTTCGAGTACACTGAAGCTTTCTTT. This translates into CASGFEYTEAFF.

The chain carries TRBV13 and TRBJ2-1, with TRBD2 matching 8 bases. The V segment lost 4 bases and the J segment 5 bases; nucleotides outside the gene matches: 16. The CDR3 is 18 amino acids. The germline V gene has CDR1 PRHDT and CDR2 FYEKMQ (reference sequence). This CDR3 reads CASSSQRGAGGSNNEQFF. The CDR3 DNA follows: TGTGCCAGCAGCTCCCAGAGGGGCGCGGGAGGTAGCAACAATGAGCAGTTCTTC. The variable domain in full, completed from reference TRBV13 and TRBJ2-1, reads AAGVIQSPRHLIKEKRETATLKCYPIPRHDTVYWYQQGPGQDPQFLISFYEKMQSDKGSIPDRFSAQQFSDYHSELNMSSLELGDSALYFCASSSQRGAGGSNNEQFFGPGTRLTVL.

V usage is TRBV5-6 and J usage is TRBJ1-1, with no clear D. Germline V CDR1 and CDR2: SGHDT, YYEEEE. The CDR3 runs 16 residues. V was pared by 0 bases and J by 0 bases, with 12 bases between. The CDR3 sequence is CASSLAASGLNTEAFF. The DNA for the CDR3 is TGTGCCAGCAGCTTGGCCGCGTCAGGCTTGAACACTGAAGCTTTCTTT.

The chain employs TRBV11-2 and TRBJ1-6; D gene uncertain. This CDR3 contains 17 residues. Germline V gene lookup returns CDR1 SGHAT and CDR2 FQNNGV. The V end was cut by 0 bases, the J end by 6 bases, with 15 bases between. The CDR3 is CASSLDSLGSPNSPLHF. The CDR3 bases are TGTGCCAGCAGCTTAGATTCCCTGGGCAGCCCTAATTCACCCCTCCACTTT.

The V and J genes are TRBV4-1 and TRBJ2-5; D might be TRBD2 (6 bases). V gave up 3 bases and J gave up 2 bases, with 16 bases separating them. The CDR3 length is 16 residues. The germline gives CDR1 MGHRA, CDR2 YSYEKL. CDR3 in amino acids: CASSQAAGTVQETQYF. CDR3 DNA sequence: TGCGCCAGCAGCCAGGCTGCGGGGACGGTTCAAGAGACCCAGTACTTC.

This CDR3 is CASRATGILAYEQYF. The CDR3 DNA is TGTGCCAGCAGAGCTACAGGAATCCTGGCCTACGAGCAGTACTTC. This chain links TRBV27 with TRBJ2-7, with D maybe TRBD1 (5 bases). Germline values: CDR1 MNHEY, CDR2 SMNVEV (reference sequence). This CDR3 region has 15 residues. Trimming shortened V by 6 bases and J by 2 bases, and 17 bases separated the two germline ends.

The V and J genes are TRBV5-4 and TRBJ2-7, with D perhaps matching TRBD2 (6 bases). V lost 4 bases and J lost 6, with 11 bases in between. Germline CDR1 SGHNT, CDR2 YYREEE (reference sequence). The CDR3 is 12 residues long. In DNA, the CDR3 is TGTGCCAGCAGCACCTGGGGGGTCGAGCAGTACTTC. This gives the protein CASSTWGVEQYF. Variable domain in full (rest from reference TRBV5-4 and TRBJ2-7): ETGVTQSPTHLIKTRGQQVTLRCSSQSGHNTVSWYQQALGQGPQFIFQYYREEENGRGNFPPRFSGLQFPNYSSELNVNALELDDSALYLCASSTWGVEQYFGPGTRLTVT.

The gene calls are TRBV5-1 and TRBJ2-3; 11 bases are shared with TRBD1. J was trimmed by 4 bases and V by 3 bases; bases with no gene match: 4. CDR1 is SGHRS and CDR2 is YFSETQ in the germline V gene. CDR3 length equals 15 residues. The DNA of the CDR3 is TGCGCCAGCAGCTCTCCGGGACAGGGGGCAGATACGCAGTATTTT. Its protein is CASSSPGQGADTQYF.

This chain links TRBV2 with TRBJ2-1; 8 bases agree with TRBD1. The CDR3 is 14 amino acids. V lost 6 bases to trimming and J lost 6 bases; unmatched junction nucleotides: 7. In germline, CDR1 is SNHLY, CDR2 FYNNEI. The CDR3 DNA reads TGTGCCAGCAGCTTAACAGGGGGTGGCAATGAGCAGTTCTTC. Its translation is CASSLTGGGNEQFF.

The V gene is TRBV9, the J gene TRBJ1-1; D uncertain. The CDR3 runs 12 residues. From germline, CDR1 is SGDLS and CDR2 YYNGEE. With 0 bases removed from V and 7 bases from J, the gap between germline ends came to 7 bases. The CDR3 region is CASSVGRGEAFF. Written as DNA, the CDR3 is TGTGCCAGCAGCGTAGGCAGAGGTGAAGCTTTCTTT.

With respect to this clone: Mismatch with germline at one junction end may stem from a read error. CDR3 in amino acids: CASSLEQYPGEKLFF. CDR3 in DNA: TGTGCCAGCAGCCTAGAACAATACCCGGGGGAAAAACTGTTTTTT. The V call is TRBV11-2, the J call TRBJ1-4; no definite D call. The CDR3 length is 15 residues. Germline loops: CDR1 SGHAT, CDR2 FQNNGV.

The gene calls are TRBV12-5 and TRBJ2-5, with 8 positions matching TRBD2. Germline-derived CDR1 and CDR2 are LGHNT and FRNRAP. After removal of 3 bases from V and 5 bases from J, the junction contained 8 bases not matched to a gene. The CDR3 length is 15 residues. The CDR3 DNA follows: TGTGCTAGTGGTTTAAGGGGCGGGGGGCGTGAGACCCAGTACTTC. Translating it yields CASGLRGGGRETQYF.

This clone appeared a single time. The chain couples TRBV29-1 to TRBJ1-1, with 8 bases that match TRBD1. The CDR3 contains 13 residues. In germline, CDR1 is SQVTM, CDR2 ANQGSEA. V trimming: 6 bases; J trimming: 7 bases; junction bases outside the gene matches: 10. This chain's CDR3 is CSVLNRGSIEAFF. CDR3 nucleotide sequence: TGCAGCGTCCTCAACAGGGGGAGTATTGAAGCTTTCTTT.

V and J are TRBV6-5 and TRBJ2-1; TRBD2 is a possible D gene (5 bases). This CDR3 spans 13 amino acids. Trimming took off 0 bases at V and 6 bases at J, with 6 bases between the two ends. From germline, CDR1 is MNHEY and CDR2 SVGAGI. The CDR3 DNA reads TGTGCCAGCAGTTACTCGAGGGCCAATGAGCAGTTCTTC. Its protein is CASSYSRANEQFF.

V usage is TRBV7-9 and J usage is TRBJ2-1; D possibly corresponds to TRBD2 (6 bases). The CDR3 sequence is 16 residues long. V was cut by 2 bases and J by 3 bases, with 14 bases left in between. The V gene's germline CDR1 is SEHNR and CDR2 FQNEAQ (reference sequence). The DNA for the CDR3 is TGTGCCAGCAGCTTAAGCGAGACTAGTAACTACAATGAGCAGTTCTTC. As protein: CASSLSETSNYNEQFF.

The gene calls are TRBV12-5 and TRBJ1-1; D is uncertain. V was trimmed by 0 bases and J by 9 bases, leaving 8 bases between them. CDR1 LGHNT and CDR2 FRNRAP come from the germline V gene. There are 12 residues in the CDR3. The chain's CDR3 is CASGLVFKKAFF. The DNA for the CDR3 is TGTGCTAGTGGTTTGGTTTTCAAAAAAGCTTTCTTT.

The V call is TRBV5-1, the J call TRBJ1-1; a possible D gene is TRBD1 (5 bases). Trimming shortened V by 4 bases and J by 1 base, and 11 bases separated the two germline ends. CDR3 length equals 14 residues. The V gene's germline CDR1 is SGHRS and CDR2 YFSETQ. CDR3 amino acids: CASSAGLTNTEAFF. In DNA form, the CDR3 reads TGCGCCAGCAGCGCGGGACTCACGAACACTGAAGCTTTCTTT.

The sample holds a few counts of this clone. The chain uses TRBV5-4 and TRBJ2-5, with 13 positions matching TRBD2. The CDR3 totals 19 residues. Germline loops: CDR1 SGHNT, CDR2 YYREEE (reference sequence). After removal of 0 bases from V and 4 bases from J, the junction contained 12 bases not matched to a gene. The CDR3 here is CASSLGTSGRLAMGETQYF. In DNA form, the CDR3 reads TGTGCCAGCAGCTTGGGGACTAGCGGGAGATTAGCTATGGGAGAGACCCAGTACTTC.

The sample holds a few counts of this clone. The chain combines TRBV4-1 with TRBJ1-3, with 7 bases matching TRBD1. Losses at the gene ends were 4 bases for V and 0 bases for J; bases not matched to a gene: 6. The length of the CDR3 is 16 residues. Germline V gives CDR1 MGHRA, CDR2 YSYEKL. CDR3 amino acids: CASSLGTDPSGNTIYF. CDR3 DNA sequence: TGCGCCAGCAGCCTCGGGACAGACCCCTCTGGAAACACCATATATTTT.

Written as DNA, the CDR3 is TGTGCCAGTAGTAATAGCGGGAGCGGCACAGATACGCAGTATTTT. Translating it yields CASSNSGSGTDTQYF. The chain employs TRBV19 and TRBJ2-3; TRBD2 agrees at 9 bases. Germline CDR1 is LNHDA and CDR2 is SQIVND (reference sequence). The CDR3 runs 15 residues. The V segment lost 4 bases and the J segment 1 base; nucleotides outside the gene matches: 3.

The chain uses TRBV5-1 and TRBJ1-2; D unclear. Trimming took off 7 bases at V and 2 bases at J, with 9 bases between the two ends. Looked up from germline, CDR1 is SGHRS and CDR2 is YFSETQ. The CDR3 spans 12 residues. The CDR3 DNA is TGCGCCAGCCGACGGGAGAACTATGGCTACACCTTC. It yields the protein CASRRENYGYTF.

CDR3 sequence (DNA): TGCGCCAGCAGCTTGGCTAGCGGGATTTCCTACAATGAGCAGTTCTTC. It translates to CASSLASGISYNEQFF. The chain uses TRBV5-1 and TRBJ2-1; TRBD2 aligns across 9 bases. Germline-derived CDR1 and CDR2 are SGHRS and YFSETQ. Trimming cost V 0 bases and J 1 base; bases outside gene matches: 2. This CDR3 is built from 16 residues.